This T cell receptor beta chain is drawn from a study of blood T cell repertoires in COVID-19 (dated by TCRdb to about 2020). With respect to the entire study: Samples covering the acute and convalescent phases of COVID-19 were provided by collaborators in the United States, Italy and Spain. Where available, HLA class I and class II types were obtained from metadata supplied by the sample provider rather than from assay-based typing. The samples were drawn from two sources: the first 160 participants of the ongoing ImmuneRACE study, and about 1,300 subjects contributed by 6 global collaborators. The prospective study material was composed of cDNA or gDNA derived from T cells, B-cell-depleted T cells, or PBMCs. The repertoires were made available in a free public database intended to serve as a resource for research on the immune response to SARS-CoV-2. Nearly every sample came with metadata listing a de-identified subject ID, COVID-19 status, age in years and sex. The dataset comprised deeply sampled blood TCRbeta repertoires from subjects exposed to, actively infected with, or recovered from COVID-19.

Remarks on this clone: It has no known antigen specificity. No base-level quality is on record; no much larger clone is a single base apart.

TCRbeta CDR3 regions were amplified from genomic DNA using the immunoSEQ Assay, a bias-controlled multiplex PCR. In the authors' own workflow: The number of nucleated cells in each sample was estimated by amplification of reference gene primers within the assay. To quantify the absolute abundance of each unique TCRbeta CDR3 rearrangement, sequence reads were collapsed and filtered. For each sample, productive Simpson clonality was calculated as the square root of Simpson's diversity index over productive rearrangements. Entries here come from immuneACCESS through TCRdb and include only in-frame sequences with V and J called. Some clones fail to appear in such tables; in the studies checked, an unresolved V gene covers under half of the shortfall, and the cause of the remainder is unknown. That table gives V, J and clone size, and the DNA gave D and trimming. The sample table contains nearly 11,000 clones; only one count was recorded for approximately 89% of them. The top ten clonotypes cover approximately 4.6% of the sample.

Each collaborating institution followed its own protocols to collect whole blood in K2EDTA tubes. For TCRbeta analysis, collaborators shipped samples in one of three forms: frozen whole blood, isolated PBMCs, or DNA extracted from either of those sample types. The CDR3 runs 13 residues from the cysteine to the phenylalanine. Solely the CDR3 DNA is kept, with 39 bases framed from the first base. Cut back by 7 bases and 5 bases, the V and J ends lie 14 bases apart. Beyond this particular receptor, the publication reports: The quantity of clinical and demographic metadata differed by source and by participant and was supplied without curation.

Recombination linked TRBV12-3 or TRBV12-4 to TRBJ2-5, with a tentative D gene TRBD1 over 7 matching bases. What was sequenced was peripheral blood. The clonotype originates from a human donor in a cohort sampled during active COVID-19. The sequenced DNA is TGTGCCAGCACCGACGGAGGGGGCGAGACCCAGTACTTC. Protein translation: CASTDGGGETQYF.